This T cell receptor beta chain stems from a study of blood T cell repertoires in COVID-19. Study context: Donors in the United States, Italy and Spain gave samples during acute or convalescent COVID-19. Sample material is recorded as cDNA or gDNA derived from T cells, B-cell-depleted T cells, or PBMCs.

In the original analysis: Nucleated cell number was recorded as an estimate derived from reference gene primer amplification. Some clones are missing from TCRdb's copy, which holds only in-frame ones; the method was immunoSEQ multiplex PCR. Clonal size and the V and J genes are those of that table, whereas D and trimming came from the DNA. The table lists approximately 240,000 clones, around 80% of them singletons. The sequence derives from a human donor in a cohort sampled during active COVID-19. The source material was peripheral blood.

This CDR3 reads CASSILAGADNEQFF. CDR3 sequence (DNA): TGCGCCAGCAGCATTCTAGCGGGAGCAGACAATGAGCAGTTCTTC. The V gene is TRBV5-1, the J gene TRBJ2-1; 10 bases are a match to TRBD2. CDR3 length: 15 amino acids. Germline loops: CDR1 SGHRS, CDR2 YFSETQ. J lost 5 bases, V lost 4 bases, and 6 bases had no gene match.